A selection of T cell receptor beta chains follows, all from one sample in a study of cytomegalovirus exposure and HLA in healthy donors. Here immunoSEQ multiplex PCR was the method, and the copy in TCRdb shows in-frame clones only, minus some. Among 110,000 to 150,000 clones listed, over 65% were seen once. Sequenced: PBMCs. Receptor source: a man between 18 and 35 years old in good health and CMV-seropositive. CDR3s include the opening cysteine and the closing phenylalanine or tryptophan. The D gene is left open where the match is weak. Clone size is shown for a subset of rows, as once, few, many or a class of expanded clone.

d_gene: NA
j_gene: TRBJ2-1
abundance: NA
v_gene: TRBV7-3
CDR3nt: TGTGCCAGCAGCTTAGGAGGGCCGGGAATACAGTTCTTC
CDR3aa: CASSLGGPGIQFF

d_gene: TRBD1
j_gene: TRBJ1-5
abundance: NA
v_gene: TRBV5-1
CDR3nt: TGCGCCAGCAGCGCAGGGGGCCCTCAGCCCCAGCATTTT
CDR3aa: CASSAGGPQPQHF

d_gene: NA
j_gene: TRBJ2-6
abundance: NA
v_gene: TRBV15
CDR3nt: TGTGCCACCAGCAGAGATTTAGCCAGCTCTGGGGCCAACGTCCTGACTTTC
CDR3aa: CATSRDLASSGANVLTF

d_gene: TRBD2
j_gene: TRBJ2-3
abundance: NA
v_gene: TRBV10-3
CDR3nt: TGTGCCATCAGTGAGACTAGCGGGAGTACAGATACGCAGTATTTT
CDR3aa: CAISETSGSTDTQYF

d_gene: NA
j_gene: TRBJ2-6
abundance: NA
v_gene: TRBV5-6
CDR3nt: TGTGCCAGCAGCTTGGCCGCAGGTACAAGCTCTGGGGCCAACGTCCTGACTTTC
CDR3aa: CASSLAAGTSSGANVLTF

d_gene: NA
j_gene: TRBJ1-5
abundance: NA
v_gene: TRBV28
CDR3nt: TGTGCCAGCAGTTTCACAGGGTCCAATCAGCCCCAGCATTTT
CDR3aa: CASSFTGSNQPQHF

d_gene: NA
j_gene: TRBJ2-7
abundance: once
v_gene: TRBV11-2
CDR3nt: TGTGCCAGCAGCCCCGGGTGGGAGGTTCGCTACGAGCAGTACTTC
CDR3aa: CASSPGWEVRYEQYF

d_gene: NA
j_gene: TRBJ2-7
abundance: NA
v_gene: TRBV11-2
CDR3nt: TGTGCCAGCAGGCAGGTCGAGCAGTACTTC
CDR3aa: CASRQVEQYF

d_gene: NA
j_gene: TRBJ1-1
abundance: NA
v_gene: TRBV5-4
CDR3nt: TGTGCCAGCAGCCCTCACAGGGAGGGCACTGAAGCTTTCTTT
CDR3aa: CASSPHREGTEAFF

d_gene: TRBD1
j_gene: TRBJ1-5
abundance: NA
v_gene: TRBV2
CDR3nt: TGTGCCAGCAGAGGTGATGGAGGGGGCGATCAGCCCCAGCATTTT
CDR3aa: CASRGDGGGDQPQHF

d_gene: NA
j_gene: TRBJ1-1
abundance: few
v_gene: TRBV18
CDR3nt: TGTGCCAGCTCACCATCGGGTGGGGCAAACACTGAAGCTTTCTTT
CDR3aa: CASSPSGGANTEAFF

d_gene: NA
j_gene: TRBJ2-7
abundance: NA
v_gene: TRBV7-3
CDR3nt: TGTGCCAGCAGCTTAAGAGGACAGATCTACGAGCAGTACTTC
CDR3aa: CASSLRGQIYEQYF

d_gene: NA
j_gene: TRBJ2-4
abundance: NA
v_gene: TRBV4-1
CDR3nt: TGCGCCAGCGCAACAGGGATAGCCAAAAACATTCAGTACTTC
CDR3aa: CASATGIAKNIQYF

d_gene: NA
j_gene: TRBJ1-3
abundance: NA
v_gene: TRBV5-1
CDR3nt: TGCGCCAGCAGCTTCGACAGCTTCTCTGGAAACACCATATATTTT
CDR3aa: CASSFDSFSGNTIYF

d_gene: NA
j_gene: TRBJ2-3
abundance: NA
v_gene: TRBV7-6
CDR3nt: TGTGCCAGCAGCTTAGGGACTTGGGGTACGCAGTATTTT
CDR3aa: CASSLGTWGTQYF

d_gene: TRBD2
j_gene: TRBJ2-3
abundance: NA
v_gene: TRBV28
CDR3nt: TGTGCCAGCAGTTTCGGAGCGGGAGATCCAGATACGCAGTATTTT
CDR3aa: CASSFGAGDPDTQYF

d_gene: TRBD2
j_gene: TRBJ2-4
abundance: few
v_gene: TRBV4-3
CDR3nt: TGCGCCAGCAGCCGCCGACTAGCGGGAGCGGGGGTAGCCAAAAACATTCAGTACTTC
CDR3aa: CASSRRLAGAGVAKNIQYF

d_gene: NA
j_gene: TRBJ1-3
abundance: NA
v_gene: TRBV6-5
CDR3nt: TGTGCCAGCAGCTACTACGGACTGTCCTCTGGAAACACCATATATTTT
CDR3aa: CASSYYGLSSGNTIYF

d_gene: TRBD2
j_gene: TRBJ2-3
abundance: NA
v_gene: TRBV7-2
CDR3nt: TGTGCCAGCAGCGGGACTAGCGCTTCAGATACGCAGTATTTT
CDR3aa: CASSGTSASDTQYF

d_gene: TRBD2
j_gene: TRBJ2-5
abundance: NA
v_gene: TRBV5-1
CDR3nt: TGCGCCAGCAGCTTGTTCAGGTCTAGCGGGAGGGACTCCCGAGAGACCCAGTACTTC
CDR3aa: CASSLFRSSGRDSRETQYF

d_gene: NA
j_gene: TRBJ1-2
abundance: NA
v_gene: TRBV10-3
CDR3nt: TGTGCCATCAGTGACACGGTGGAGGGTGCAGCTGGCTACACCTTC
CDR3aa: CAISDTVEGAAGYTF

d_gene: NA
j_gene: TRBJ1-5
abundance: NA
v_gene: TRBV28
CDR3nt: TGTGCCAGCAGCCCCTCGGGGGGCAATCAGCCCCAGCATTTT
CDR3aa: CASSPSGGNQPQHF

d_gene: NA
j_gene: TRBJ2-7
abundance: NA
v_gene: TRBV27
CDR3nt: TGTGCCAGCAGTTTAGTCTCCGTGGGGAGTCCCTACGAGCAGTACTTC
CDR3aa: CASSLVSVGSPYEQYF

d_gene: NA
j_gene: TRBJ1-5
abundance: NA
v_gene: TRBV6-5
CDR3nt: TGTGCCAGCAGAGAAGGAGCCAATCAGCCCCAGCATTTT
CDR3aa: CASREGANQPQHF

d_gene: NA
j_gene: TRBJ2-7
abundance: NA
v_gene: TRBV5-4
CDR3nt: TGTGCCAGCAGCTTTGCAGGGATAAACGAGCAGTACTTC
CDR3aa: CASSFAGINEQYF

d_gene: NA
j_gene: TRBJ2-1
abundance: NA
v_gene: TRBV4-1
CDR3nt: TGCGCCAGCAGCCCACTTAGCTCCTACAATGAGCAGTTCTTC
CDR3aa: CASSPLSSYNEQFF

d_gene: NA
j_gene: TRBJ1-1
abundance: NA
v_gene: TRBV15
CDR3nt: TGTGCCACCAGCAGAGATCAGTCGGGGGGTGCTTTCTTT
CDR3aa: CATSRDQSGGAFF

d_gene: TRBD1
j_gene: TRBJ1-1
abundance: NA
v_gene: TRBV19
CDR3nt: TGTGCCAGTAGGCGGGACAGCAACACTGAAGCTTTCTTT
CDR3aa: CASRRDSNTEAFF

d_gene: TRBD1
j_gene: TRBJ2-7
abundance: NA
v_gene: TRBV6-1
CDR3nt: TGTGCCAGCAGTGTGGACAGGGCTTCCTACGAGCAGTACTTC
CDR3aa: CASSVDRASYEQYF

d_gene: NA
j_gene: TRBJ2-1
abundance: NA
v_gene: TRBV25-1
CDR3nt: TGTGCCAGCAGTGAATATGGGAGAATCAATGAGCAGTTCTTC
CDR3aa: CASSEYGRINEQFF

d_gene: TRBD2
j_gene: TRBJ2-7
abundance: NA
v_gene: TRBV7-2
CDR3nt: TGTGCCAGCACCTCTCAGGGACTAGCGGGAAACGAGCAGTACTTC
CDR3aa: CASTSQGLAGNEQYF

d_gene: TRBD2
j_gene: TRBJ2-3
abundance: NA
v_gene: TRBV5-1
CDR3nt: TGCGCCAGCAGTCCCAGACTAGCGGGGATGTCAGATACGCAGTATTTT
CDR3aa: CASSPRLAGMSDTQYF

d_gene: NA
j_gene: TRBJ1-1
abundance: NA
v_gene: TRBV29-1
CDR3nt: TGCAGCGTTGAAGATAACGGTGAAGCTTTCTTT
CDR3aa: CSVEDNGEAFF

d_gene: TRBD2
j_gene: TRBJ2-5
abundance: NA
v_gene: TRBV19
CDR3nt: TGTGCCAGTAGTATGGGACTAGCGGGAGAGACCCAGTACTTC
CDR3aa: CASSMGLAGETQYF

d_gene: TRBD1
j_gene: TRBJ2-7
abundance: NA
v_gene: TRBV2
CDR3nt: TGTGCCAGCGGAGGGACAGGGGTTCAAGAGCAGTACTTC
CDR3aa: CASGGTGVQEQYF

d_gene: NA
j_gene: TRBJ2-4
abundance: NA
v_gene: TRBV28
CDR3nt: TGTGCCAGCAGTGTCGGAGTGCGGAACATTCAGTACTTC
CDR3aa: CASSVGVRNIQYF

d_gene: NA
j_gene: TRBJ2-3
abundance: NA
v_gene: TRBV2
CDR3nt: TGTGCCAGCAATCCCCGGGACTCAATTAATACGCAGTATTTT
CDR3aa: CASNPRDSINTQYF

d_gene: TRBD2
j_gene: TRBJ2-7
abundance: NA
v_gene: TRBV7-2
CDR3nt: TGTGCCAGCAGCCGAGCGGGGCAGATCTACGAGCAGTACTTC
CDR3aa: CASSRAGQIYEQYF

d_gene: NA
j_gene: TRBJ2-1
abundance: NA
v_gene: TRBV7-6
CDR3nt: TGTGCCAGCAGCTCCTCGAGTAGCGGAGTCAATGAGCAGTTCTTC
CDR3aa: CASSSSSSGVNEQFF

d_gene: NA
j_gene: TRBJ2-2
abundance: NA
v_gene: TRBV6-5
CDR3nt: TGTGCCAGCAGTTACTTGTCAGTTTCGAACACCGGGGAGCTGTTTTTT
CDR3aa: CASSYLSVSNTGELFF

d_gene: TRBD2
j_gene: TRBJ2-1
abundance: NA
v_gene: TRBV6-1
CDR3nt: TGTGCCAGCAACCCGCTAGCGGGAGTTATTAATGAGCAGTTCTTC
CDR3aa: CASNPLAGVINEQFF

d_gene: NA
j_gene: TRBJ2-3
abundance: NA
v_gene: TRBV7-8
CDR3nt: TGTGCCAGCAGGCATCAGGGGGGTACTAGCACAGATACGCAGTATTTT
CDR3aa: CASRHQGGTSTDTQYF

d_gene: NA
j_gene: TRBJ2-5
abundance: NA
v_gene: TRBV29-1
CDR3nt: TGCAGCGTTGACAAGGGACTAGAGACCCAGTACTTC
CDR3aa: CSVDKGLETQYF

d_gene: NA
j_gene: TRBJ2-2
abundance: NA
v_gene: TRBV2
CDR3nt: TGTGCCAGCAGTGAAGGGGGGGTCACCGGGGAGCTGTTTTTT
CDR3aa: CASSEGGVTGELFF

d_gene: TRBD1
j_gene: TRBJ1-3
abundance: NA
v_gene: TRBV13
CDR3nt: TGTGCCAGCAGCTTTCAGCAGGGGGACTCTGGAAACACCATATATTTT
CDR3aa: CASSFQQGDSGNTIYF

d_gene: NA
j_gene: TRBJ2-1
abundance: NA
v_gene: TRBV28
CDR3nt: TGTGCCAGCACCCTGGGACACATTAGATACAATGAGCAGTTCTTC
CDR3aa: CASTLGHIRYNEQFF

d_gene: NA
j_gene: TRBJ1-1
abundance: few
v_gene: TRBV7-2
CDR3nt: TGTGCCAGCAGCTTAGGGGGGGTCGCTGAAGCTTTCTTT
CDR3aa: CASSLGGVAEAFF

d_gene: TRBD2
j_gene: TRBJ2-5
abundance: NA
v_gene: TRBV5-5
CDR3nt: TGTGCCAGCAGCCCGCTTGGGGGGGTAGAGACCCAGTACTTC
CDR3aa: CASSPLGGVETQYF

d_gene: NA
j_gene: TRBJ2-7
abundance: NA
v_gene: TRBV2
CDR3nt: TGTGCCAGCAGTGAAAATCGCGGGGGCGGATACGAGCAGTACTTC
CDR3aa: CASSENRGGGYEQYF

d_gene: NA
j_gene: TRBJ1-2
abundance: NA
v_gene: TRBV5-6
CDR3nt: TGTGCCAGCAACAACCCCCGAGGGGGGGAAGATGGCTACACCTTC
CDR3aa: CASNNPRGGEDGYTF

d_gene: NA
j_gene: TRBJ1-5
abundance: NA
v_gene: TRBV7-9
CDR3nt: TGTGCCAGCAGCTCCTGGCAGGGCGACCATAGCAATCAGCCCCAGCATTTT
CDR3aa: CASSSWQGDHSNQPQHF

d_gene: NA
j_gene: TRBJ1-5
abundance: NA
v_gene: TRBV27
CDR3nt: TGTGCCAGCAGTTCCAGGGCCGCGAGTGAGGCCCAGCATTTT
CDR3aa: CASSSRAASEAQHF

d_gene: NA
j_gene: TRBJ1-6
abundance: few
v_gene: TRBV11-2
CDR3nt: TGTGCCAGCAGCTTAGGGCGAAGGGAGGGCTATAATTCACCCCTCCACTTT
CDR3aa: CASSLGRREGYNSPLHF

d_gene: NA
j_gene: TRBJ1-5
abundance: few
v_gene: TRBV18
CDR3nt: TGTGCCAGCTCACCGACAGGCGGTGAAGATCAGCCCCAGCATTTT
CDR3aa: CASSPTGGEDQPQHF

d_gene: NA
j_gene: TRBJ1-2
abundance: NA
v_gene: TRBV27
CDR3nt: TGTGCCAGCAGTTTATGGGGAGCGGGGGCCGTGAACTATGGCTACACCTTC
CDR3aa: CASSLWGAGAVNYGYTF